This T cell receptor (beta chain) comes out of a study of cytomegalovirus exposure and HLA in healthy donors. General study results and limits: V- and J-gene trimming of TCR beta was linked (in a later analysis) to a missense DCLRE1C variant.

CDR1 and CDR2 (germline): MNHEY, SVGAGI. This CDR3 has 15 residues. V was cut by 4 bases and J by 0 bases, with 9 bases left in between. A word on this clone: Antigen: not known.

Both 60 Vbeta primers and 13 Jbeta primers went into the PCR. Sequenced by immunoSEQ multiplex PCR; TCRdb stores in-frame clones only, minus some. The sample records 100,000 to 150,000 clones, around three quarters being singletons. The receptor was isolated from a woman in her 50s in good health and CMV-seronegative. Material: PBMCs. The chain joins TRBV6-5 to TRBJ1-4; D call uncertain. The CDR3 sequence is CASSFGYSTNEKLFF. The DNA of the CDR3 is TGTGCCAGCAGTTTCGGGTATTCAACTAATGAAAAACTGTTTTTT.